One sample yielded the 15 T cell receptor beta chains listed below, sequenced in a study of regulatory T cells in long-lasting Graves disease. TCR beta libraries were built with iRepertoire HTBI primers and Arm-PCR of CDR3 regions. TCRdb reprocessed the multiplex PCR reads via MiXCR and lists one record per CDR3 protein. The sample holds 500,000 or so distinct CDR3 sequences, 11% to 15% seen once. Time point given: newly diagnosed GD, antithyroid drugs for less than 3 months. Researchers made the TCR library from RNA that was extracted from PBMCs. This sample also belongs to another study, concerning T cells in Graves' hyperthyroidism and ophthalmopathy.

The material sequenced was peripheral blood mononuclear cells (PBMCs), taken at new diagnosis, from a patient treated with antithyroid drugs. The source of these receptors is a woman in her 50s with Graves disease.

This clonotype was seen only a few times. This chain joins TRBV6-5 and TRBJ1-3, with D unresolved. V was pared by 4 bases and J by 0 bases, with 4 bases between. Germline CDR1 reads MNHEY; CDR2 reads SVGAGI. The CDR3 contains 13 residues. The CDR3 sequence: CASSSVSGNTIYF. CDR3 sequence (DNA): TGTGCCAGCAGTTCGGTCTCTGGAAACACCATATATTTT.

The chain joins TRBV3-1 to TRBJ2-7; D may be TRBD2 (6 bases). From germline, CDR1 is LGHDT and CDR2 YNNKEL (reference sequence). This CDR3 is built from 15 residues. Trimming took 3 bases from V and 0 from J, leaving 12 bases between them. The CDR3 nucleotides read TGTGCCAGCAGCCATTACGGGAGCGCCTCCTACGAGCAGTACTTC. Amino acids: CASSHYGSASYEQYF.

This clonotype has a handful of counts. This rearrangement joins TRBV20-1 to TRBJ2-3, with 11 bases aligning to TRBD2. J lost 4 bases, V lost 7 bases, and 4 bases had no gene match. The germline gives CDR1 DFQATT, CDR2 SNEGSKA (reference sequence). This CDR3 is built from 13 residues. CDR3 region: CSDSSGRADTQYF. CDR3 nucleotides: TGCAGTGACAGTAGCGGGAGGGCAGATACGCAGTATTTT.

The rearrangement joins TRBV19 to TRBJ2-1; D perhaps matches TRBD2 (6 bases). V lost 5 bases to trimming and J lost 4 bases, with 15 bases between them. Germline V gene lookup returns CDR1 LNHDA and CDR2 SQIVND (reference sequence). CDR3 length equals 15 residues. CDR3 amino acids: CASSPPIAVYNEQFF. The CDR3 coding sequence is TGTGCCAGTAGTCCCCCAATAGCGGTGTACAATGAGCAGTTCTTC.

This clonotype came up many times. The V call is TRBV7-2, the J call TRBJ2-1; possible D gene TRBD1, 5 bases. V was cut by 3 bases and J by 6 bases, with 12 bases left in between. The V gene's germline CDR1 is SGHTA and CDR2 FQGNSA. This CDR3 comprises 14 residues. CDR3 nucleotide sequence: TGTGCCAGCAGCTTCGCATCCCAGGGCAATGAGCAGTTCTTC. This sequence encodes CASSFASQGNEQFF.

The chain uses TRBV29-1 and TRBJ2-7, with a possible D match to TRBD1 (5 bases). Trimming removed 0 bases from V and 2 bases from J, with 8 bases in between. The CDR3 is 13 residues long. In germline, CDR1 is SQVTM, CDR2 ANQGSEA. Here the CDR3 reads CSVEEGHPYEQYF. Here the CDR3 DNA reads TGCAGCGTTGAAGAGGGGCACCCCTACGAGCAGTACTTC.

The chain has TRBV28 and TRBJ2-7; the D is unclear. Germline V gene lookup returns CDR1 MDHEN and CDR2 SYDVKM. CDR3 size: 12 residues. Trimming removed 5 bases from V and 5 bases from J, with 10 bases in between. In DNA, the CDR3 is TGTGCCAGCAGTATATTTGGGGACGAGCAGTACTTC. Translated: CASSIFGDEQYF.

The chain links TRBV29-1 to TRBJ2-3, with 10 bases lining up with TRBD2. The CDR3 is 14 amino acids. The germline gives CDR1 SQVTM, CDR2 ANQGSEA. After removal of 5 bases from V and 5 bases from J, the junction contained 7 bases not matched to a gene. CDR3 nucleotides: TGCAGCGTTTATCTAGCGGGAGTGGGAGATACGCAGTATTTT. Translation gives CSVYLAGVGDTQYF.

V is TRBV10-3 and J is TRBJ2-3, with 8 positions matching TRBD2. V trimming: 10 bases; J trimming: 4 bases; junction bases outside the gene matches: 4. The CDR3 has 12 amino acids. CDR1 ENHRY and CDR2 SYGVKD come from the germline V gene. CDR3 nucleotides: TGTGCCACCCGGACTAGCTCAGATACGCAGTATTTT. It specifies CATRTSSDTQYF.

This clonotype was counted many times. This sequence joins TRBV9 and TRBJ2-3; 9 bases map to TRBD2. V shed 1 base, J shed 4 bases, and the junction held 7 bases outside the gene matches. The length of the CDR3 is 16 residues. Germline CDR1 SGDLS, CDR2 YYNGEE. For the CDR3, the DNA is TGTGCCAGCAGCGTAACTGGCGGGAGGGCCCCAGATACGCAGTATTTT. Translated: CASSVTGGRAPDTQYF.

In its sample, this clonotype was seen many times. The rearrangement links TRBV28 to TRBJ2-5, with 7 positions matching TRBD1. This CDR3 spans 17 amino acids. CDR1 is MDHEN, CDR2 SYDVKM, per germline. V gave up 6 bases and J gave up 7 bases; unmatched junction bases: 20. The chain's CDR3 is CASSPIGGQGWSGTQYF. CDR3 nucleotides: TGTGCCAGCAGCCCCATAGGGGGCCAGGGATGGAGTGGGACCCAGTACTTC.

This clonotype was recorded many times. This chain links TRBV12-3 or TRBV12-4 with TRBJ2-2; the D gene is possibly TRBD1 (5 bases). V lost 1 base to trimming and J lost 8 bases, with 5 bases between them. The CDR3 length is 12 residues. The CDR3 reads CASSLEGGELFF. CDR3 nucleotides: TGTGCCAGCAGTTTAGAGGGGGGGGAGCTGTTTTTT.

This rearrangement joins TRBV28 to TRBJ1-1; TRBD1 matches at 7 bases. Germline CDR1 is MDHEN and CDR2 is SYDVKM. The CDR3 spans 14 residues. The V gene end was trimmed by 6 bases and the J gene end by 3 bases; junction bases not matched to a gene: 7. This chain's CDR3 is CASSQGQSHTEAFF. In DNA, the CDR3 is TGTGCCAGCAGCCAGGGACAGAGTCACACTGAAGCTTTCTTT.

Concerning this clonotype itself: Since a much larger clone is just one base distant, this may be a read error. The chain recombines TRBV11-2 with TRBJ1-4, with 7 bases matching TRBD1. This CDR3 spans 14 amino acids. From germline, CDR1 is SGHAT and CDR2 FQNNGV. The J segment lost 9 bases and the V segment lost 5 bases, leaving 9 bases of the junction unmatched. CDR3 coding DNA: TGTGCCAGCAGCGTGGGACAGCCAAATCAAAAACTGTTTTTT. It yields the protein CASSVGQPNQKLFF.

The genes are TRBV3-1 and TRBJ2-4, with D hard to call. V was cut by 3 bases and J by 2 bases, with 5 bases left in between. The germline CDR1 and CDR2 sequences are LGHDT and YNNKEL (reference sequence). This CDR3 contains 13 residues. Written as DNA, the CDR3 is TGTGCCAGCAGCCACTACACCAAAAACATTCAGTACTTC. Its protein product is CASSHYTKNIQYF. Combining the CDR3 with reference TRBV3-1 and TRBJ2-4 gives the whole variable domain DTAVSQTPKYLVTQMGNDKSIKCEQNLGHDTMYWYKQDSKKFLKIMFSYNNKELIINETVPNRFSPKSPDKAHLNLHINSLELGDSAVYFCASSHYTKNIQYFGAGTRLSVL.